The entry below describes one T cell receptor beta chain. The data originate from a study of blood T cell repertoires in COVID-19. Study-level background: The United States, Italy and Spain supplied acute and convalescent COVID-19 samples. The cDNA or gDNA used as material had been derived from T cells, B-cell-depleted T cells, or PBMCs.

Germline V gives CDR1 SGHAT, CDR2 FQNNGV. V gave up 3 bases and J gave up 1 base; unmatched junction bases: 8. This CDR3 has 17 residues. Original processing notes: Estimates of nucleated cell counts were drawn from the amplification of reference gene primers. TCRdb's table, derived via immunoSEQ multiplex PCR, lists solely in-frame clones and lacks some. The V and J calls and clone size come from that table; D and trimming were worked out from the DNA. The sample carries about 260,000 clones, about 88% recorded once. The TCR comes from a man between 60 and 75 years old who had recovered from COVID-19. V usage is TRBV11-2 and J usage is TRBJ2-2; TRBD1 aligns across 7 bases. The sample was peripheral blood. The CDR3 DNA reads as TGTGCCAGCAGCTTTATGGCCGGGACAGTGAACACCGGGGAGCTGTTTTTT. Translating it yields CASSFMAGTVNTGELFF.